The source of this TCR beta chain is a study of PD-1 blockade in classical Hodgkin lymphoma. General study findings and limits: Later analyses included only patients treated at least 1 year post-ASCT. Complete responders' baseline diversity resembled that of newly diagnosed patients.

The table came from immunoSEQ multiplex PCR; TCRdb's copy has only in-frame clones and leaves some out. The top ten clones hold roughly 8.4% of a sample with about 150,000 clones, 78% of them seen once. All patients relapsed after autologous stem cell transplantation, and brentuximab vedotin exposure varied. Concerning this clone itself: Its antigen is unidentified.

The source of this sequence is a human donor with classical Hodgkin lymphoma. Material: peripheral blood mononuclear cells (PBMCs), obtained before the second cycle of nivolumab.

CDR3 region: CASSLLPGVYEQFF. The DNA of the CDR3 is TGTGCCAGCAGCTTACTTCCAGGGGTCTACGAGCAGTTCTTC. V is TRBV5-5 and J is TRBJ2-1; tentative D call: TRBD1 (6 bases). The CDR3 loop spans 14 amino acids. V lost 2 bases and J 10 bases, leaving 16 bases between the germline ends. Germline CDR1 is SGHKS and CDR2 is YYEKEE (reference sequence).